Listed below are T cell receptor beta chains from one sample, sequenced in a study of PD-1 blockade in classical Hodgkin lymphoma. Repertoires were generated with immunoSEQ multiplex PCR, while TCRdb's copy carries only in-frame clones and drops some. The table records more than 55,000 clones, around nine tenths of them present only once. The sequencing used peripheral blood mononuclear cells (PBMCs), collected before the second cycle of nivolumab. These receptors originate from a human donor with classical Hodgkin lymphoma. Both conserved end residues are part of each CDR3. A D gene is named only where the DNA matches it firmly. Not all rows give a size; the values are once, few, many and, for expanded clones, a class.

>TRBV21-1|NA|TRBJ2-7|NA
TGTGCCAGCAGCACGACGCCATTTCTAACGGGACAGGTTAGGGGCTACGAGCAGTACTTC
CASSTTPFLTGQVRGYEQYF
>TRBV21-1|NA|TRBJ2-7|NA
TGTGCCAGCTCTCCTCTAGCGGGACTCTACGAGCAGTACTTC
CASSPLAGLYEQYF
>TRBV27|NA|TRBJ2-1|NA
TGTGCCAGCAGTTTATCTAGTCGGTGGCTTGGGCTATCCTACAATGAGCAGTTCTTC
CASSLSSRWLGLSYNEQFF
>TRBV19|NA|TRBJ2-7|NA
TGTGCCAGTAGTACCGACAGGTTGGGTTACGAGCAGTACTTC
CASSTDRLGYEQYF
>TRBV6-1|NA|TRBJ2-5|NA
TGTGCCAGCGAAATCGGAGGAGCCCAAGAGACCCAGTACTTC
CASEIGGAQETQYF
>TRBV9|once|TRBJ1-2|NA
TGTGCCAGCAGCGTAGCAGGGGATTTAAACTATGGCTACACCTTC
CASSVAGDLNYGYTF
>TRBV10-1|once|TRBJ2-7|TRBD2
TGCGCCAGCAGTCCGGGGGGACCGATATCACAGTACTTC
CASSPGGPISQYF
>TRBV5-1|NA|TRBJ2-3|TRBD2
TGCGCCAGCATTTCCGAGACTAGCCCCACAGATACGCAGTATTTT
CASISETSPTDTQYF
>TRBV5-1|NA|TRBJ2-1|NA
TGCGCCAGCAGCTTGGATCGGCCGATGAACAATGAGCAGTTCTTC
CASSLDRPMNNEQFF
>TRBV5-1|NA|TRBJ2-5|TRBD1
TGCGCCAGCAGCTTGACGACAGGGGGCCAAGAGACCCAGTACTTC
CASSLTTGGQETQYF
>TRBV5-1|few|TRBJ1-4|TRBD1
TGCGCCAGCAGAGCGTCAGGGGGCTCAACTAATGAAAAACTGTTTTTT
CASRASGGSTNEKLFF
>TRBV11-2|NA|TRBJ2-5|NA
TGTGCCAGCAGCTTAAGCTCGTCGACCCAGTACTTC
CASSLSSSTQYF
>TRBV19|once|TRBJ2-3|NA
TGTGCCAGTAGTTTCCGCGCGGACTTGACAGATACGCAGTATTTT
CASSFRADLTDTQYF
>TRBV5-1|NA|TRBJ1-4|NA
TGCGCCAGCAGCTTGGCTGGGTCGACTAATGAAAAACTGTTTTTT
CASSLAGSTNEKLFF
>TRBV5-1|NA|TRBJ2-1|TRBD2
TGCGCCAGCAGCTTATCTAGCGGGGGGGCTGGTGAGCAGTTCTTC
CASSLSSGGAGEQFF
>TRBV9|NA|TRBJ1-1|NA
TGTGCCAGCAGCGAGATCTTCCAGGGCTGGGCTGAAGCTTTCTTT
CASSEIFQGWAEAFF
>TRBV27|NA|TRBJ1-1|NA
TGTGCCAGCAGTTTAATACCCCTGAACACTGAAGCTTTCTTT
CASSLIPLNTEAFF
>TRBV6-6|NA|TRBJ2-7|NA
TGTGCCAGCAGTTACTCGACACCGATCTCCTACGAGCAGTACTTC
CASSYSTPISYEQYF
>TRBV5-6|once|TRBJ2-3|TRBD2
TGTGCCAGCAGCGCGGGACTAGCGGGGAGCACAGATACGCAGTATTTT
CASSAGLAGSTDTQYF
>TRBV6-6|NA|TRBJ2-3|TRBD1
TGTGCCAGCAACCGCGGACAGGGATCAGATACGCAGTATTTT
CASNRGQGSDTQYF
>TRBV7-9|NA|TRBJ2-1|NA
TGTGCCAGCAGCTTAGAGGGTGAGCAGTTCTTC
CASSLEGEQFF
>TRBV18|NA|TRBJ2-1|TRBD1
TGTGCCAGCTCACCATTAAATATCCGGACAGGTACTTATGGGGAGCAGTTCTTC
CASSPLNIRTGTYGEQFF
>TRBV5-1|NA|TRBJ2-2|NA
TGCGCCAGCAGCTTGAGCAGGGTGGACACCGGGGAGCTGTTTTTT
CASSLSRVDTGELFF
>TRBV28|NA|TRBJ2-2|NA
TGTGCCAGCAGATCGGGGACCGGGGAGCTGTTTTTT
CASRSGTGELFF
>TRBV7-2|once|TRBJ1-5|NA
TGTGCCAGCAGCCCCCCGTCAGGAGCAGCCTTCAATCAGCCCCAGCATTTT
CASSPPSGAAFNQPQHF
>TRBV7-2|NA|TRBJ1-1|TRBD1
TGTGCCAGCAGCCGCCCCGACAGGGTTCGAGCTTTCTTT
CASSRPDRVRAFF
>TRBV5-1|NA|TRBJ1-3|NA
TGCGCCAGCAGCGCTACAGGTACAACTGGAAACACCATATATTTT
CASSATGTTGNTIYF
>TRBV7-2|NA|TRBJ1-5|TRBD1
TGTGCCAGCAGCTTAGTAGGGGGCGGCAATCAGCCCCAGCATTTT
CASSLVGGGNQPQHF
>TRBV6-5|NA|TRBJ2-6|NA
TGTGCCAGCAGTTACATCAGCTCTGGGGCCAACGTCCTGACTTTC
CASSYISSGANVLTF
>TRBV6-6|once|TRBJ1-1|NA
TGTGCCAGCATCCTGTTTCTTGGCCTGGGCACTGAAGCTTTCTTT
CASILFLGLGTEAFF
>TRBV30|NA|TRBJ2-7|NA
TGTGCCTGGGCGGACGGGTCCTACGAGCAGTACTTC
CAWADGSYEQYF
>TRBV6-4|NA|TRBJ2-1|TRBD1
TGTGCCAGACCGGGACAGGCTGACAATGAGCAGTTCTTC
CARPGQADNEQFF
>TRBV5-1|NA|TRBJ2-7|NA
TGCGCCAGCAGCTTTACAGGGACTTACGAGCAGTACTTC
CASSFTGTYEQYF
>TRBV7-8|NA|TRBJ2-7|NA
TGTGCCAGCAGCTTAGCCGGAGTCAACGAGCAGTACTTC
CASSLAGVNEQYF
>TRBV30|NA|TRBJ1-1|TRBD1
TGTGCCTGGAGTGTCCCCCGGACAGGGGAGGTACCCACTGAAGCTTTCTTT
CAWSVPRTGEVPTEAFF
>TRBV19|once|TRBJ1-4|NA
TGTGCCAGTAGTCCGGGGGGGGAAAAACTGTTTTTT
CASSPGGEKLFF
>TRBV4-1|NA|TRBJ2-7|TRBD2
TGCGCCAGCAGCCAAGTACTAGCGGGGGACCCCTCCTACGAGCAGTACTTC
CASSQVLAGDPSYEQYF
>TRBV7-6|NA|TRBJ1-1|NA
TGTGCCAGCAGCTTCGGGGGCAACACTGAAGCTTTCTTT
CASSFGGNTEAFF
>TRBV25-1|once|TRBJ2-7|NA
TGTGCCAGCAGGGTCGGGGGATCCTACGAGCAGTACTTC
CASRVGGSYEQYF
>TRBV11-2|NA|TRBJ2-5|NA
TGTGCCAGCAGCCTAGGACAGTCCGCCTTCCAAGAGACCCAGTACTTC
CASSLGQSAFQETQYF
>TRBV5-1|NA|TRBJ2-5|NA
TGCGCCAGCAGTGTGGGAGAAGAGACCCAGTACTTC
CASSVGEETQYF
>TRBV7-8|NA|TRBJ2-2|TRBD1
TGTGCCAGCAGCTCGGACAGGGCCGACACCGGGGAGCTGTTTTTT
CASSSDRADTGELFF
>TRBV7-9|once|TRBJ2-5|NA
TGTGCCAGCAGCTTAAATGGGGGAGAGACCCAGTACTTC
CASSLNGGETQYF
>TRBV5-1|NA|TRBJ1-1|TRBD1
TGCGCCAGCAGCTTGCGACCGGGACAGGGAACTGAAGCTTTCTTT
CASSLRPGQGTEAFF
>TRBV2|few|TRBJ1-6|TRBD1
TGTGCCAGCAGCCAAACGGCGGGACAGGCAAATAATTCACCCCTCCACTTT
CASSQTAGQANNSPLHF
>TRBV7-9|NA|TRBJ1-2|NA
TGTGCCAGCGGGAGATTGGACGGGATCTATGGCTACACCTTC
CASGRLDGIYGYTF
>TRBV7-9|NA|TRBJ2-7|TRBD1
TGTGCCAGCAGCAAGACAGGGGTCCCCTACGAGCAGTACTTC
CASSKTGVPYEQYF
>TRBV5-1|NA|TRBJ2-3|NA
TGCGCCAGCGTGGGGGATTTGGCAGATACGCAGTATTTT
CASVGDLADTQYF
>TRBV6-6|NA|TRBJ2-7|TRBD1
TGTGCCAGCAGCCCCGGACAGGGCAAACCCTACGAGCAGTACTTC
CASSPGQGKPYEQYF
>TRBV9|NA|TRBJ2-1|TRBD1
TGTGCCAGCAGCGCACAGGGGGACTCCTACAATGAGCAGTTCTTC
CASSAQGDSYNEQFF
>TRBV5-1|NA|TRBJ2-3|NA
TGCGCCAGCAGCTTGGCAGGGGTGAGCACAGATACGCAGTATTTT
CASSLAGVSTDTQYF
>TRBV5-1|few|TRBJ1-3|NA
TGCGCCAGCAGCCCTGAAGGTGGAAACACCATATATTTT
CASSPEGGNTIYF
>TRBV6-4|NA|TRBJ2-6|TRBD1
TGTGCCAGTTACAGGGGCTCTGGGGCCAACGTCCTGACTTTC
CASYRGSGANVLTF
>TRBV27|NA|TRBJ1-6|NA
TGTGCCAGCAGCTCCTACGAGGACGGATATAATTCACCCCTCCACTTT
CASSSYEDGYNSPLHF
>TRBV6-6|NA|TRBJ2-7|TRBD1
TGTGCCAGCGGACAGACAGGGACACACGAGCAGTACTTC
CASGQTGTHEQYF